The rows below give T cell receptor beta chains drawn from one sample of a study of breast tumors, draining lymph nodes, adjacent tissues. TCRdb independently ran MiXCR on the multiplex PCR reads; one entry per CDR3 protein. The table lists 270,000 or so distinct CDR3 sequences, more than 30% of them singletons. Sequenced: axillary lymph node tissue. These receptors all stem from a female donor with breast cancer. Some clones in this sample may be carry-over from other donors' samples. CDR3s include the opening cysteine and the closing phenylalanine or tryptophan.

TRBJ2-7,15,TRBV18,CASSQTRQGIYEQYF
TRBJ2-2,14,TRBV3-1,CASSSLTETGELFF
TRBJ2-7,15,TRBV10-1,CASKYRTEASYEQYF
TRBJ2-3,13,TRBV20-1,CSARQGYTDTQYF
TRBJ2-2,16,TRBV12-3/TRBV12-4,CASSLQRDTNTGELFF
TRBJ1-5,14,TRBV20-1,CSASALQGRQPQHF
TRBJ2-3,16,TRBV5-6,CASSLVGAGRTDTQYF
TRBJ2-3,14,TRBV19,CASKVGTLSDTQYF
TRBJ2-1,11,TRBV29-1,CSARKRHEQFF
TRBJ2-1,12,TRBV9,CASSATEGEQFF
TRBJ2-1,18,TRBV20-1,CSARDMEGAGGPRNEQFF
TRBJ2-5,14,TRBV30,CAWSRFPARETQYF
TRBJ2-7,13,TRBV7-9,CASSDQVQYEQYF
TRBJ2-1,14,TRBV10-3,CAIGLAGFYNEQFF
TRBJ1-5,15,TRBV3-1,CASSQSGHTREPQHF
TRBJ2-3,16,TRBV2,CASSEALKLSGDTQYF
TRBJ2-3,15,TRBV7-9,CASSPKRELVDTQYF
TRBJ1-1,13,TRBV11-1,CASSSQGNTGAFF
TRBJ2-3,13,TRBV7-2,CASEGTSTDTQYF
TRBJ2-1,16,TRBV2,CATSRLTSDQYNEQFF
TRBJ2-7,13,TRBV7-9,CASSAGVTYEQYF
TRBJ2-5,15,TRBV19,CASSIVGTAQETQYF
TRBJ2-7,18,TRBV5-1,CASSPRGLAGGISYEQYF
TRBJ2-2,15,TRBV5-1,CASSLGAPNTGELFF
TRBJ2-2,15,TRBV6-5,CATSSQGMWTGELFF
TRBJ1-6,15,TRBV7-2,CASSSLAGYNSPLHF
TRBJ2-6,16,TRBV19,CASSTPTGSGANVLTF
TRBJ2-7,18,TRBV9,CASSVGLENRGISYEQYF
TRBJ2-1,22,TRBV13,CASSFYICSASEATSSYNEQFF
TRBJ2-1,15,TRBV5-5,CASRVRDASYNEQFF
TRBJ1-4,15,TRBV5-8,CASSSGFSANEKLFF
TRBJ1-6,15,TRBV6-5,CASSSAQGSRSPLHF
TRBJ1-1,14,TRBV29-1,CSVETGTQNTEAFF
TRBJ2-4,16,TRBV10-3,CATTDAGTLAKNIQYF
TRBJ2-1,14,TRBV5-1,CASSLFGGIYEQFF
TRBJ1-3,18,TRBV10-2,CASSQPLEHRGRMDTIYF
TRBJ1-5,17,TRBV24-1,CATSVLIAGQGLWPQHF
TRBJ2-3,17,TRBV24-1,CATSDSSGRDVTDTQYF
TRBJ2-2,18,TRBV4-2,CASSQAPTGAGGPGELFF